The entry below gives a single T cell receptor beta chain sequence along with its context. Clones were read by immunoSEQ multiplex PCR, and TCRdb kept only the in-frame ones, dropping some. The sample holds 130,000 or so clones; 80% to 90% are singletons and the top ten take roughly a tenth. The data derive from a study of T cell responses to AZD1222 COVID-19 vaccine. Germline-derived CDR1 and CDR2 are LGHDT and YNNKEL (reference sequence). This CDR3 is 16 amino acids long. The V gene lost 4 bases and the J gene lost 8 bases, with 20 bases spanning the gap. The chain couples TRBV3-1 (or the pseudogene TRBV3-2) to TRBJ1-4; the D gene is possibly TRBD1 (6 bases). The source material was peripheral blood, sampled 28 days after the second AZD1222 dose. The TCR was taken from an adult who received the AZD1222 COVID-19 vaccine. CDR3 nucleotide sequence: TGTGCCAGCAGCCGCCCCATCGGGGGGGCGAGGGAAAAACTGTTTTTT. Translated, it gives CASSRPIGGAREKLFF.